This passage covers 24 T cell receptor beta chains from one sample sequenced in a study of regulatory T cells in long-lasting Graves disease. Stated time point: newly diagnosed GD, antithyroid drugs for less than 3 months. PBMCs were the source of the RNA used for TCR sequencing. According to the study, TCR beta libraries were built with iRepertoire HTBI primers and CDR3-region Arm-PCR. TCRdb called the multiplex PCR reads again in MiXCR, with one record for every CDR3 protein. The table lists 400,000 to 500,000 distinct CDR3 sequences, 12% to 15% of them singletons. The sample was also reused in another study, on T cells in Graves' hyperthyroidism and ophthalmopathy.

Sequencing was performed on peripheral blood mononuclear cells (PBMCs), taken at new diagnosis, from a patient treated with antithyroid drugs. Source of these receptors: a woman aged 45-65 years with Graves disease.

This clonotype was counted many times. The rearrangement joins TRBV28 to TRBJ2-7, with a weak D call TRBD2 (6 bases). Trimming shortened V by 4 bases and J by 6 bases, and 7 bases separated the two germline ends. The CDR3 spans 11 residues. Germline CDR1 reads MDHEN; CDR2 reads SYDVKM. In DNA form, the CDR3 reads TGTGCCAGCAGTTGGCGGGGCGAGCAGTACTTC. It encodes CASSWRGEQYF.

The sample holds a few counts of this clonotype. The chain joins TRBV10-3 to TRBJ2-2, with 7 bases that match TRBD1. The ends lost 3 bases at V and 0 bases at J; junction bases unmatched: 4. This CDR3 comprises 16 residues. The germline gives CDR1 ENHRY, CDR2 SYGVKD. CDR3 residues: CAISDVGQANTGELFF. CDR3 coding DNA: TGTGCCATCAGTGATGTTGGACAGGCGAACACCGGGGAGCTGTTTTTT.

Ten or more counts support this clonotype. V is TRBV12-3 or TRBV12-4 and J is TRBJ2-1, with D unclear. There are 13 residues in the CDR3. Trimming removed 6 bases from V and 14 bases from J, with 20 bases in between. The CDR3: CASSPSASRMEFF. The DNA of the CDR3 is TGTGCCAGCAGCCCATCGGCGAGTCGGATGGAGTTCTTC.

This clonotype was seen at least ten times. The chain employs TRBV3-1 and TRBJ2-7; TRBD1 is a possible D gene (6 bases). The CDR3 is made up of 14 amino acids. Between the trimmed V and J ends, which lost 4 bases and 1 base, there was a span of 11 bases. Germline values: CDR1 LGHDT, CDR2 YNNKEL (reference sequence). Written as DNA, the CDR3 is TGTGCCAGCAGCCTCCGGGACAAATCCTACGAGCAGTACTTC. Translating it yields CASSLRDKSYEQYF.

This clonotype was observed at least ten times. The chain recombines TRBV28 with TRBJ1-1, with a tentative D call TRBD1 (5 bases). V was clipped by 3 bases and J by 3 bases, with 8 bases between them. Germline V gives CDR1 MDHEN, CDR2 SYDVKM. The CDR3 has 13 residues. CDR3 residues: CASSFLGDTEAFF. CDR3 coding DNA: TGTGCCAGCAGTTTCTTAGGGGACACTGAAGCTTTCTTT.

This clonotype was seen only a few times. The CDR3 reads CASRLDVGSGNTIYF. DNA for the CDR3: TGTGCCAGCAGACTAGACGTGGGCTCTGGAAACACCATATATTTT. This chain connects TRBV7-2 to TRBJ1-3; D unclear. The germline V gene encodes CDR1 SGHTA and CDR2 FQGNSA. The length of the CDR3 is 15 residues. The V end was cut by 6 bases, the J end by 0 bases, with 12 bases between.

This clonotype occurred many times. This chain links TRBV30 with TRBJ1-5; TRBD1 matches 8 bases. With V trimmed by 1 base and J by 9 bases, 8 bases remained unmatched. Germline V gene lookup returns CDR1 GTSNPN and CDR2 SVGIG (reference sequence). The CDR3 loop spans 14 amino acids. The CDR3 loop reads CAWSAGQGLRPQHF. The CDR3 nucleotides are TGTGCCTGGAGTGCAGGACAGGGCCTCCGGCCCCAGCATTTT.

This clonotype was seen more than once but under ten times. The V gene is TRBV27, the J gene TRBJ2-7, with D possibly TRBD1 on 6 matching bases. The germline V gene has CDR1 MNHEY and CDR2 SMNVEV (reference sequence). Deletions cut 4 bases from V and 3 bases from J, with 13 bases between. This CDR3 is 14 amino acids long. DNA for the CDR3: TGTGCCAGCAGTTCCGCCCAACAGGGCTACGAGCAGTACTTC. Translating it yields CASSSAQQGYEQYF.

This clonotype came up a few times. The genes are TRBV5-1 and TRBJ2-7; TRBD2 aligns across 9 bases. CDR3 length equals 14 residues. The trim removed 6 bases at V and 0 bases at J, leaving 4 bases unmatched. From germline, CDR1 is SGHRS and CDR2 YFSETQ. The CDR3 is CASTSGESSYEQYF. For the CDR3, the DNA is TGCGCCAGCACTAGCGGGGAAAGCTCCTACGAGCAGTACTTC. The whole variable domain, filled in from reference TRBV5-1 and TRBJ2-7, reads KAGVTQTPRYLIKTRGQQVTLSCSPISGHRSVSWYQQTPGQGLQFLFEYFSETQRNKGNFPGRFSGRQFSNSRSEMNVSTLELGDSALYLCASTSGESSYEQYFGPGTRLTVT.

Regarding this clonotype: This likely traces to a read error, being one base from a far larger clone. The CDR3 DNA is TGTGCCAGCAGTCGACAGGGATCCGGGGGTGAGCAGTACTTC. Amino acids: CASSRQGSGGEQYF. This chain uses TRBV2 with TRBJ2-5; D may be TRBD1 (7 bases). This CDR3 spans 14 amino acids. Germline-derived CDR1 and CDR2 are SNHLY and FYNNEI. V shed 5 bases and J shed 11 bases, with 21 bases lying between them.

This clonotype was seen a handful of times. The CDR3 is CASSVFSEAAGRGVSYGYTF. The CDR3, as DNA: TGTGCCAGCAGTGTCTTTTCGGAGGCCGCGGGCAGGGGAGTATCCTATGGCTACACCTTC. The chain couples TRBV2 to TRBJ1-2; a weak D match, TRBD1 (6 bases). This CDR3 has 20 amino acids. Germline V CDR1 and CDR2: SNHLY, FYNNEI. V lost 4 bases and J 4 bases, leaving 31 bases between the germline ends.

In its sample, this clonotype was seen a few times. This chain links TRBV6-2 or TRBV6-3 with TRBJ2-1; D might be TRBD1 (6 bases). This CDR3 has 16 amino acids. In germline, CDR1 is MNHEY, CDR2 SVGEGT. V was shortened by 0 bases and J by 10 bases, with 19 bases between the two germline ends. As DNA, the CDR3 is TGTGCCAGCAGTTACTCGATGACAGGTTTTCGCAACGAGCAGTTCTTC. Encoded protein: CASSYSMTGFRNEQFF.

Ten or more counts support this clonotype. The chain uses TRBV11-3 and TRBJ2-1; 8 bases are shared with TRBD2. CDR3 length equals 21 residues. V trimming: 1 base; J trimming: 0 bases; junction bases outside the gene matches: 17. The V gene's germline CDR1 is SGHNT and CDR2 YENEEA. CDR3 protein: CASSLGRGAAGGKYSYNEQFF. The CDR3 nucleotides read TGTGCCAGCAGCTTAGGCCGTGGTGCGGCGGGAGGTAAATACTCCTACAATGAGCAGTTCTTC.

V gene TRBV19 combines with J gene TRBJ2-2, with 9 bases lining up with TRBD1. The J segment lost 6 bases and the V segment lost 5 bases, leaving 10 bases of the junction unmatched. There are 16 residues in the CDR3. Germline CDR1 LNHDA, CDR2 SQIVND (reference sequence). CDR3: CASSPQGTGHPGELFF. The CDR3 coding sequence is TGTGCCAGTAGTCCCCAGGGGACAGGGCATCCCGGGGAGCTGTTTTTT.

Many counts were recorded for this clonotype. This chain connects TRBV29-1 to TRBJ1-6, with 8 bases matching TRBD1. The CDR3 has 13 amino acids. Trimming removed 4 bases from V and 7 bases from J; junction bases left unmatched: 3. Germline V gene lookup returns CDR1 SQVTM and CDR2 ANQGSEA. For the CDR3, the DNA is TGCAGCGTTGGCACAGGGGGGAATTCACCCCTCCACTTT. This codes for CSVGTGGNSPLHF.

This clonotype has a count of ten or more. The V gene is TRBV6-1, the J gene TRBJ1-5; D gene unclear. Trimming took off 3 bases at V and 0 bases at J, with 3 bases between the two ends. CDR3 size: 13 residues. CDR1 MNHNS and CDR2 SASEGT come from the germline V gene. This CDR3 is CASSDVSNQPQHF. The DNA of the CDR3 is TGTGCCAGCAGTGACGTTAGCAATCAGCCCCAGCATTTT.

This clonotype was observed many times. The chain is built from TRBV3-1 and TRBJ1-1, with D possibly TRBD1 on 6 matching bases. V was pared by 2 bases and J by 10 bases, with 17 bases between. This CDR3 has 14 amino acids. Germline loops: CDR1 LGHDT, CDR2 YNNKEL (reference sequence). CDR3 loop: CASSQISLTGRAFF. CDR3 bases: TGTGCCAGCAGCCAAATCTCCCTGACAGGTCGAGCTTTCTTT.

In this sample, this clonotype turned up many times. The genes are TRBV11-2 and TRBJ2-5; weak D call: TRBD2 (6 bases). Germline CDR1 is SGHAT and CDR2 is FQNNGV. V was cut by 4 bases and J by 1 base, with 7 bases left in between. CDR3 size: 13 residues. The DNA for the CDR3 is TGTGCCAGCAGCTCGACTAGCCAAGAGACCCAGTACTTC. Amino acids: CASSSTSQETQYF.

This clonotype was counted only a few times. V and J are TRBV28 and TRBJ2-1; D perhaps matches TRBD2 (5 bases). There are 15 residues in the CDR3. V lost 6 bases and J 1 base, leaving 13 bases between the germline ends. Germline CDR1 MDHEN, CDR2 SYDVKM. Written as DNA, the CDR3 is TGTGCCAGCAGCTCTACTAGTAGGTCCTACAATGAGCAGTTCTTC. Residues: CASSSTSRSYNEQFF.

This clonotype was detected a few times. V usage is TRBV7-6 and J usage is TRBJ2-7; 7 nucleotides align to TRBD2. The CDR3 consists of 16 residues. Per the germline V gene, CDR1 is SGHVS and CDR2 is FNYEAQ. Unmatched junction bases numbered 11, after V lost 4 bases and J lost 2 bases. Here the CDR3 DNA reads TGTGCCAGCAGCTGGGGGGGGACTGCAGAGGCCTACGAGCAGTACTTC. This gives the protein CASSWGGTAEAYEQYF.

This clonotype was picked up many times. J is TRBJ1-4 and V is TRBV28, with D maybe TRBD1 (5 bases). The germline V and J ends were trimmed by 3 bases and 3 bases, with 11 bases remaining between them. This CDR3 contains 15 residues. Germline V CDR1 and CDR2: MDHEN, SYDVKM. The CDR3 protein is CASSFGGGANEKLFF. The CDR3 DNA follows: TGTGCCAGCAGTTTTGGGGGGGGAGCTAATGAAAAACTGTTTTTT.

This clonotype was detected a few times. The rearrangement uses TRBV27 and TRBJ2-7; perhaps TRBD2 as D (6 bases). CDR3 length: 12 amino acids. Looked up from germline, CDR1 is MNHEY and CDR2 is SMNVEV (reference sequence). V lost 4 bases and J lost 7, with 11 bases in between. CDR3 amino acids: CASSSPGVEQYF. CDR3 bases: TGTGCCAGCAGTTCCCCGGGGGTAGAGCAGTACTTC.

The table lists this clonotype with a count of one. This chain links TRBV29-1 with TRBJ2-1; TRBD1 agrees at 8 bases. V shed 6 bases and J 12 bases; nucleotides not matched to a gene: 4. This CDR3 has 10 residues. Germline lookup yields CDR1 SQVTM and CDR2 ANQGSEA. The CDR3 region has the DNA TGCAGCGTCGACAGGGGTTGGCAGTTCTTC. Protein sequence: CSVDRGWQFF.

V gene TRBV7-6 combines with J gene TRBJ2-5; TRBD2 might be the D (5 bases). CDR1 is SGHVS, CDR2 FNYEAQ, per germline. The CDR3 has 14 residues. Deletions cut 4 bases from V and 4 bases from J, with 13 bases between. The CDR3 here is CASSSGNIRETQYF. The CDR3 region has the DNA TGTGCCAGCAGCTCGGGAAATATTCGAGAGACCCAGTACTTC.